This T cell receptor beta chain was sequenced for a study of spatial heterogeneity in lung cancer. This clonotype was found many times. Trimming removed 3 bases from V and 6 bases from J, with 10 bases in between. From germline, CDR1 is SQVTM and CDR2 ANQGSEA. This CDR3 has 12 residues. Specified time point: sample taken at primary tumor resection. TCRdb passed the 5' RACE reads through MiXCR, listing each CDR3 protein once. The profile shows some 40,000 distinct CDR3 sequences, around 3.1% of them singletons. This sequence joins TRBV29-1 and TRBJ2-3; D possibly corresponds to TRBD2 (5 bases). The input for sequencing was normal lung tissue next to the tumor, taken at surgery. The sequence derives from a male donor with early-stage non-small cell lung cancer. CDR3 in amino acids: CSVEGDVDTQYF. In DNA form, the CDR3 reads TGCAGCGTTGAGGGAGACGTGGATACGCAGTATTTT.